This T cell receptor (beta chain) was identified during a study of CD8 T cells in ankylosing spondylitis. Study-level findings and limits: There was a TCR beta motif, made of several highly homologous variants, that appeared characteristic of ankylosing spondylitis blood.

The junction had 8 bases not matched to a gene; V was cut back by 4 bases and J by 6 bases. The CDR3 contains 15 residues. CDR1 MNHEY and CDR2 SMNVEV come from the germline V gene (reference sequence). TCRdb fed the 5' RACE reads into MiXCR, producing one record per CDR3 protein. There are tens of thousands of distinct CDR3 sequences in the sample; roughly 8.8% occur only once, and more than 30% lies in the top ten. This clonotype was seen at least ten times. Antigen specificity is unknown. The chain is built from TRBV27 and TRBJ2-7; the match to TRBD2 covers 11 bases. Sequencing was carried out using blood, either unsorted or a sorted T cell fraction (not recorded which). The source of this sequence is a male donor with ankylosing spondylitis. The CDR3 DNA is TGTGCCAGCAGTTCCTCCGGGACTAGCGGTGCCGAGCAGTACTTC. This codes for CASSSSGTSGAEQYF.